The 19 T cell receptor beta chains below were found in one sample sequenced in a study of radiotherapy plus CTLA-4 blockade in lung cancer. The repertoire was sequenced with immunoSEQ multiplex PCR; TCRdb's copy has only in-frame clones and lacks some. The table has roughly 30,000 clones, 81% seen once; the top ten hold 20% to 25%. Material: peripheral blood, obtained from a patient treated with radiotherapy plus ipilimumab. These receptor sequences come from a human donor with non-small cell lung cancer that progressed on radiotherapy plus ipilimumab.

The rearrangement joins TRBV13 to TRBJ1-2; D might be TRBD1 (5 bases). V lost 5 bases, J lost 5 bases, and 24 bases lay in between. The length of the CDR3 is 17 residues. The germline gives CDR1 PRHDT, CDR2 FYEKMQ (reference sequence). CDR3 bases: TGTGCCAGCAGCCTGACCTATACGACCGTGGGGGGATATGGCTACACCTTC. This gives the protein CASSLTYTTVGGYGYTF.

This clone ranks as medium-sized. V is TRBV5-4 and J is TRBJ1-5; a possible D gene is TRBD1 (5 bases). CDR1 SGHNT and CDR2 YYREEE come from the germline V gene (reference sequence). Trimming took 6 bases from V and 6 from J, leaving 10 bases between them. The CDR3 covers 12 residues. The CDR3 is CASNTGGQPQHF. For the CDR3, the DNA is TGTGCCAGCAACACGGGGGGTCAGCCCCAGCATTTT.

V gene TRBV4-2 combines with J gene TRBJ1-2; 10 bases align to TRBD1. The CDR3 sequence is 15 residues long. The germline CDR1 and CDR2 sequences are LGHNA and YNFKEQ. After removal of 0 bases from V and 8 bases from J, the junction contained 6 bases not matched to a gene. The CDR3 DNA sequence: TGTGCCAGCAGCCAAGATCCGGGACAGGGGTTGGGCTACACCTTC. It specifies CASSQDPGQGLGYTF.

This chain links TRBV6-4 with TRBJ1-1, with a possible D match to TRBD1 (6 bases). Per germline, CDR1 MRHNA and CDR2 SNTAGT. V shed 5 bases and J shed 1 base, with 8 bases lying between them. This CDR3 is built from 13 residues. CDR3 amino acids: CASSLDRNTEAFF. Written as DNA, the CDR3 is TGTGCCAGCAGTCTGGACAGGAACACTGAAGCTTTCTTT.

The rearrangement uses TRBV10-3 and TRBJ1-2; TRBD1 matches at 10 bases. This CDR3 spans 15 amino acids. V trimming: 4 bases; J trimming: 7 bases; junction bases outside the gene matches: 9. Germline CDR1 is ENHRY and CDR2 is SYGVKD. As DNA, the CDR3 is TGTGCCATCAGTGGCGGCGGACAGGGGGGAGCTGGCTACACCTTC. Translation: CAISGGGQGGAGYTF.

This chain connects TRBV9 to TRBJ2-5; 14 bases are a match to TRBD2. The CDR3 runs to 18 residues. CDR1 and CDR2 from the germline V gene are SGDLS and YYNGEE. Trimming cost V 0 bases and J 0 bases; bases outside gene matches: 4. CDR3 in amino acids: CASSVGLAGGPYQETQYF. CDR3 nucleotide sequence: TGTGCCAGCAGCGTAGGACTAGCGGGGGGGCCGTACCAAGAGACCCAGTACTTC.

This chain connects TRBV10-3 to TRBJ2-7, with TRBD2 matching 9 bases. V lost 0 bases and J lost 1; bases outside the gene matches: 4. Germline CDR1 and CDR2: ENHRY and SYGVKD. The CDR3 consists of 16 residues. CDR3: CAISESGGLASYEQYF. DNA for the CDR3: TGTGCCATCAGTGAGTCGGGAGGACTAGCGTCCTACGAGCAGTACTTC.

The gene calls are TRBV27 and TRBJ1-4; 9 positions agree with TRBD1. The CDR3 has 14 residues. Germline V gene lookup returns CDR1 MNHEY and CDR2 SMNVEV (reference sequence). J gave up 8 bases and V 4 bases, and 5 bases lay outside the gene matches. CDR3 bases: TGTGCCAGCAGTTCAGGACAGGGGAGGGAAAAACTGTTTTTT. Translation gives CASSSGQGREKLFF.

The V and J genes are TRBV7-8 and TRBJ2-2; unclear D gene. Trimming removed 5 bases at V and 1 base at J, with 11 bases between. CDR1 and CDR2 (germline): SGHVS, FQNEAQ. CDR3 length equals 15 residues. CDR3 in amino acids: CASSQYGLNTGELFF. CDR3 coding DNA: TGTGCCAGCAGCCAATACGGGTTGAACACCGGGGAGCTGTTTTTT.

V usage is TRBV7-3 and J usage is TRBJ1-1; 8 nucleotides agree with TRBD1. Germline trimming cut 6 bases from V and 0 bases from J; bases unmatched to any gene: 3. CDR1 and CDR2 (germline): SGHTA, FQGTGA. This CDR3 region has 14 residues. For the CDR3, the DNA is TGTGCCAGCAGACAGGGGGGATTGAACACTGAAGCTTTCTTT. Amino acids: CASRQGGLNTEAFF.

The chain carries TRBV5-1 and TRBJ2-5; 8 nucleotides line up with TRBD2. The CDR3 runs 15 residues. The V gene end was trimmed by 0 bases and the J gene end by 9 bases; junction bases not matched to a gene: 10. CDR1 is SGHRS, CDR2 YFSETQ, per germline. CDR3 sequence reads: CASSLASGGGAAQYF. The CDR3 DNA reads as TGCGCCAGCAGCTTGGCGAGCGGGGGTGGCGCGGCCCAGTACTTC.

The gene calls are TRBV13 and TRBJ2-7; 10 bases map to TRBD2. V gave up 8 bases and J gave up 2 bases; unmatched junction bases: 9. This CDR3 comprises 15 residues. The germline V gene has CDR1 PRHDT and CDR2 FYEKMQ (reference sequence). The CDR3 DNA is TGTGCCAGCGTACATAGCGGGGGGAAGACCTACGAGCAGTACTTC. Encoded protein: CASVHSGGKTYEQYF. Complete variable domain (other parts from reference TRBV13 and TRBJ2-7): AAGVIQSPRHLIKEKRETATLKCYPIPRHDTVYWYQQGPGQDPQFLISFYEKMQSDKGSIPDRFSAQQFSDYHSELNMSSLELGDSALYFCASVHSGGKTYEQYFGPGTRLTVT.

The rearrangement links TRBV4-1 to TRBJ1-1; the D gene is possibly TRBD1 (5 bases). V was trimmed by 0 bases and J by 6 bases, leaving 11 bases between them. The CDR3 consists of 14 residues. Germline loops: CDR1 MGHRA, CDR2 YSYEKL. The CDR3 DNA sequence: TGCGCCAGCAGCCAAGATCCAGGGTTTCCTGAAGCTTTCTTT. Translating gives CASSQDPGFPEAFF.

The rearrangement joins TRBV5-1 to TRBJ1-4; no firm D call. Germline assignment: CDR1 SGHRS and CDR2 YFSETQ. This CDR3 is 15 amino acids long. V gave up 0 bases and J gave up 4 bases, with 10 bases separating them. The CDR3 coding sequence is TGCGCCAGCAGCTTGGCTGCGATCGGTAATGAAAAACTGTTTTTT. Encoded protein: CASSLAAIGNEKLFF.

This chain connects TRBV7-2 to TRBJ2-5; 9 bases line up with TRBD2. CDR1 and CDR2 from the germline V gene are SGHTA and FQGNSA. CDR3 size: 16 residues. V gave up 5 bases and J gave up 4 bases; unmatched junction bases: 11. In DNA, the CDR3 is TGTGCCAGCAGCCATCGTAGCGGGGGTCGGCGAGAGACCCAGTACTTC. The encoded protein is CASSHRSGGRRETQYF.

The chain carries TRBV5-1 and TRBJ1-1; D remains ambiguous. CDR3 length: 15 residues. Between the trimmed V and J ends, which lost 4 bases and 3 bases, there was a span of 16 bases. Per the germline V gene, CDR1 is SGHRS and CDR2 is YFSETQ. CDR3 sequence: CASSPGPAGYTEAFF. In DNA, the CDR3 is TGCGCCAGCAGCCCGGGTCCAGCGGGGTACACTGAAGCTTTCTTT.

V and J are TRBV27 and TRBJ2-2; maybe TRBD2 (5 bases). Germline CDR1 is MNHEY and CDR2 is SMNVEV (reference sequence). The CDR3 covers 13 residues. Trimming removed 4 bases from V and 7 bases from J, with 10 bases in between. The CDR3 spells CASSSPSGGELFF. CDR3 nucleotides: TGTGCCAGCAGTTCCCCGAGCGGCGGGGAGCTGTTTTTT.

Here the CDR3 DNA reads TGCGCCAGCAGCTTGAATGCACAGTCGAACTATGGCTACACCTTC. As protein: CASSLNAQSNYGYTF. The rearrangement links TRBV5-1 to TRBJ1-2; D gene ambiguous. V dropped 1 base and J dropped 2 bases, with 12 bases sitting between them. CDR1 is SGHRS, CDR2 YFSETQ, per germline. The CDR3 has 15 amino acids.

The chain is built from TRBV5-6 and TRBJ2-7; TRBD2 matches 9 bases. Germline CDR1 is SGHDT and CDR2 is YYEEEE. Trimming at V came to 2 bases and at J to 0 bases, leaving 6 bases not matched to a gene. The CDR3 consists of 16 residues. The CDR3 DNA is TGTGCCAGCAGCTTTATAAGCGGGGGGATCTCCTACGAGCAGTACTTC. This encodes CASSFISGGISYEQYF.